Each of the 7 T cell receptor beta chains below was sequenced from the same sample in a study of metastatic and nonmetastatic thyroid tumors. TCRdb re-analyzed the PCR reads through MiXCR. The sample holds 6,000 to 8,000 clones, 25% to 30% seen once. All patients reached thyroid surgery having received no treatment beforehand. The sample consisted of adjacent normal tissue. Receptors were obtained from a female donor with papillary thyroid cancer or a benign thyroid nodule (not recorded which). Some clones in this sample may be carry-over from other donors' samples.

Remarks on this clone: Germline and junction disagree at one end, which may indicate a read error. The gene calls are TRBV20-1 and TRBJ2-7; D ambiguous. The CDR3 runs to 14 residues. The germline V gene encodes CDR1 DFQATT and CDR2 SNEGSKA (reference sequence). CDR3 loop: CSAGAGWASYDQYF. The CDR3 region has the DNA TGCAGTGCTGGAGCTGGATGGGCCTCCTACGATCAGTACTTC.

The chain couples TRBV20-1 to TRBJ2-1, with 12 nucleotides matching TRBD2. Germline-derived CDR1 and CDR2 are DFQATT and SNEGSKA (reference sequence). The CDR3 has 15 amino acids. Unmatched junction bases numbered 11, after V lost 4 bases and J lost 10 bases. CDR3 nucleotide sequence: TGCAGTGCTACCACGACTAGCGGGAGAATCGGGGAGCAGTTCTTC. This gives the protein CSATTTSGRIGEQFF.

This clone was counted at least ten times. V gene TRBV9 combines with J gene TRBJ2-1; D gene unclear. V was cut by 3 bases and J by 6 bases, with 13 bases left in between. CDR3 length: 14 residues. Germline-derived CDR1 and CDR2 are SGDLS and YYNGEE. CDR3 in amino acids: CASSASPDRNEQFF. CDR3 DNA: TGTGCCAGCAGCGCCTCACCGGATCGCAATGAGCAGTTCTTC.

The CDR3 region has the DNA TGTGCCAGCTACTCTGGGGCGTTGCAGTACGTC. This translates into CASYSGALQYV. The chain has TRBV6-1 and TRBJ2-7; TRBD1 is a possible D gene (5 bases). Trimming stripped 8 bases from V and 9 bases from J, with 14 bases between. The CDR3 runs to 11 residues. Germline assignment: CDR1 MNHNS and CDR2 SASEGT.

A note on this clone: The junction departs from germline at one end; a sequencing error may be responsible. The chain links TRBV11-1 to TRBJ1-1; unclear D gene. Germline lookup yields CDR1 SGHAT and CDR2 FQDESV (reference sequence). This CDR3 has 16 residues. The CDR3 sequence is CASSLSCVSLNTESFF. The CDR3 DNA follows: TGTGCCAGCAGCTTGTCCTGCGTCAGTTTGAACACTGAATCTTTCTTT.

Concerning this clone: One end of the junction does not line up with germline, which may come from a read error. The V call is TRBV6-1, the J call TRBJ2-7; TRBD1 might be the D (5 bases). Germline assignment: CDR1 MNHNS and CDR2 SASEGT. The CDR3 loop spans 13 amino acids. The chain's CDR3 is CASSQLQVVEQYF. The DNA for the CDR3 is TGTGCTAGCAGCCAACTACAGGTGGTTGAGCAGTACTTC.

Note on this clone: The junction departs from the called germline gene at one end, perhaps through a read error. The rearrangement links TRBV7-3 to TRBJ2-7; D gene ambiguous. Germline loops: CDR1 SGHTA, CDR2 FQGTGA. This CDR3 region has 13 residues. The CDR3 DNA reads TGTGCCAGCGGCTTAACGCCGTCCTACGAGCAGTACTTC. Its protein product is CASGLTPSYEQYF.